Listed below are T cell receptor beta chains from one sample, sequenced in a study of blood T cell repertoires in COVID-19. Produced via immunoSEQ multiplex PCR; TCRdb's table is partial and in-frame only. The table records about 200,000 clones, more than 80% of them present only once. Sequencing used PBMCs or T cells enriched from blood (not recorded which). These receptors came from a man in his thirties or forties who had recovered from COVID-19. Each CDR3 is given with its conserved first and last residue. Each record gives: D gene, J gene, V gene, clone size, CDR3 DNA, CDR3 protein. The D gene is left open where the match is weak. Size is stated for part of the rows, as once, few or many counts, or as a class when the clone is expanded.

d_call: NA
j_call: TRBJ1-1
v_call: TRBV14
clone_size: once
cdr3_nt: TGTGCCAGCACCCTTCAGGGTAACACTGAAGCTTTCTTT
cdr3_aa: CASTLQGNTEAFF

d_call: TRBD1
j_call: TRBJ1-3
v_call: TRBV30
clone_size: once
cdr3_nt: TGTGCCTGGAACACAGGGGGATACGGAAACACCATATATTTT
cdr3_aa: CAWNTGGYGNTIYF

d_call: NA
j_call: TRBJ2-5
v_call: TRBV11-3
clone_size: NA
cdr3_nt: TGTGCCAGCAGCTCCACTAGTGGGACCCAGTACTTC
cdr3_aa: CASSSTSGTQYF

d_call: TRBD2
j_call: TRBJ2-7
v_call: TRBV6-5
clone_size: NA
cdr3_nt: TGTGCCAGCACCGGCGGGGGATCCTACGAGCAGTACTTC
cdr3_aa: CASTGGGSYEQYF

d_call: NA
j_call: TRBJ2-2
v_call: TRBV12-3/TRBV12-4
clone_size: NA
cdr3_nt: TGTGCCAGCGGACTTAGGGATCCCGGGGAGCTGTTTTTT
cdr3_aa: CASGLRDPGELFF

d_call: NA
j_call: TRBJ1-1
v_call: TRBV6-2/TRBV6-3
clone_size: NA
cdr3_nt: TGTGCCAGCAGCCCACTCGCAAAGAACACTGAAGCTTTCTTT
cdr3_aa: CASSPLAKNTEAFF

d_call: TRBD1
j_call: TRBJ2-7
v_call: TRBV4-3
clone_size: NA
cdr3_nt: TGCGCCAGCAGCCAACAAACAGGGGCCTACGAGCAGTACTTC
cdr3_aa: CASSQQTGAYEQYF

d_call: TRBD2
j_call: TRBJ2-2
v_call: TRBV14
clone_size: NA
cdr3_nt: TGTGCCAGCAGCCAAGTTATAGCGGGAATAAGCACCGGGGAGCTGTTTTTT
cdr3_aa: CASSQVIAGISTGELFF

d_call: NA
j_call: TRBJ2-5
v_call: TRBV29-1
clone_size: once
cdr3_nt: TGCAGCGCCACCGGGGGTTGGCAAGAGACCCAGTACTTC
cdr3_aa: CSATGGWQETQYF

d_call: NA
j_call: TRBJ1-2
v_call: TRBV18
clone_size: NA
cdr3_nt: TGTGCCAGCTCAGCTTGGGTTCCTACAGGGATTGATGGCTACACCTTC
cdr3_aa: CASSAWVPTGIDGYTF

d_call: TRBD1
j_call: TRBJ1-1
v_call: TRBV6-5
clone_size: once
cdr3_nt: TGTGCCAGCAGTTACGAGGGGGCCTCGAACACTGAAGCTTTCTTT
cdr3_aa: CASSYEGASNTEAFF

d_call: NA
j_call: TRBJ1-4
v_call: TRBV4-2
clone_size: NA
cdr3_nt: TGTGCCAGCAGCCAAGCCGGGGTGACGACCAATGAAAAACTGTTTTTT
cdr3_aa: CASSQAGVTTNEKLFF

d_call: NA
j_call: TRBJ2-1
v_call: TRBV27
clone_size: NA
cdr3_nt: TGTGCCAGCAGTTTGGGACTCAACAATGAGCAGTTCTTC
cdr3_aa: CASSLGLNNEQFF

d_call: NA
j_call: TRBJ2-3
v_call: TRBV19
clone_size: NA
cdr3_nt: TGTGCCAGTAGGCTCCGAGGAGGAGGTAGCACAGATACGCAGTATTTT
cdr3_aa: CASRLRGGGSTDTQYF

d_call: NA
j_call: TRBJ2-7
v_call: TRBV11-3
clone_size: NA
cdr3_nt: TGTGCCAGCAGCTCAGGTCACGAGCAGTACTTC
cdr3_aa: CASSSGHEQYF

d_call: NA
j_call: TRBJ1-2
v_call: TRBV7-6
clone_size: NA
cdr3_nt: TGTGCCAGCAGCCCGCAGGGCGCAGGCTACACCTTC
cdr3_aa: CASSPQGAGYTF

d_call: NA
j_call: TRBJ1-2
v_call: TRBV6-5
clone_size: NA
cdr3_nt: TGTGCCAGCAGTTACTGGGGGGAGCTAGCTAACTATGGCTACACCTTC
cdr3_aa: CASSYWGELANYGYTF

d_call: TRBD1
j_call: TRBJ2-3
v_call: TRBV6-5
clone_size: NA
cdr3_nt: TGTGCCAGCAGCCCCCGGGGACAGGTCACAGATACGCAGTATTTT
cdr3_aa: CASSPRGQVTDTQYF

d_call: NA
j_call: TRBJ1-2
v_call: TRBV30
clone_size: NA
cdr3_nt: TGTGCCTGGAGTATTCCCCCAGGACTAAAGAACTATGGCTACACCTTC
cdr3_aa: CAWSIPPGLKNYGYTF

d_call: TRBD1
j_call: TRBJ1-1
v_call: TRBV27
clone_size: NA
cdr3_nt: TGTGCCAGCAGTCAAGGACAGGGGGCAGCGAGGAACACTGAAGCTTTCTTT
cdr3_aa: CASSQGQGAARNTEAFF

d_call: NA
j_call: TRBJ2-6
v_call: TRBV4-3
clone_size: NA
cdr3_nt: TGCGCCAGCAGCCAGGCATCCTCTGGGGCCAACGTCCTGACTTTC
cdr3_aa: CASSQASSGANVLTF

d_call: TRBD1
j_call: TRBJ2-3
v_call: TRBV7-9
clone_size: NA
cdr3_nt: TGTGCCAGCAGCCCACTCGCAGGGGGTGCGGATACGCAGTATTTT
cdr3_aa: CASSPLAGGADTQYF

d_call: TRBD1
j_call: TRBJ2-7
v_call: TRBV6-6
clone_size: NA
cdr3_nt: TGTGCCAGCAGTTACAGACAGGGCTTCGAGCAGTACTTC
cdr3_aa: CASSYRQGFEQYF

d_call: NA
j_call: TRBJ1-1
v_call: TRBV10-2
clone_size: NA
cdr3_nt: TGCGCCAGCTCAAACACTGAAGCTTTCTTT
cdr3_aa: CASSNTEAFF

d_call: NA
j_call: TRBJ2-2
v_call: TRBV19
clone_size: few
cdr3_nt: TGTGCCATTGGGCCAGGACAGTATACCGGGGAGCTGTTTTTT
cdr3_aa: CAIGPGQYTGELFF

d_call: NA
j_call: TRBJ2-1
v_call: TRBV6-4
clone_size: few
cdr3_nt: TGTGCCAGCAGTGCTAAGGGAGACTACAATGAGCAGTTCTTC
cdr3_aa: CASSAKGDYNEQFF

d_call: NA
j_call: TRBJ2-2
v_call: TRBV7-7
clone_size: NA
cdr3_nt: TGTGCTAGCAGCTTAGCGCAGGCAGGTTACACCGGGGAGCTGTTTTTT
cdr3_aa: CASSLAQAGYTGELFF

d_call: NA
j_call: TRBJ1-2
v_call: TRBV27
clone_size: NA
cdr3_nt: TGTGCCAGCTTTACAGGGACTGGCTACACCTTC
cdr3_aa: CASFTGTGYTF

d_call: NA
j_call: TRBJ2-3
v_call: TRBV19
clone_size: NA
cdr3_nt: TGTGCCACCCTGAGCGCGACAGGACGAAGCACAGATACGCAGTATTTT
cdr3_aa: CATLSATGRSTDTQYF

d_call: NA
j_call: TRBJ2-5
v_call: TRBV6-5
clone_size: NA
cdr3_nt: TGTGCCAGCAATTTCATCGGGGAAGAGACCCAGTACTTC
cdr3_aa: CASNFIGEETQYF

d_call: NA
j_call: TRBJ2-7
v_call: TRBV27
clone_size: NA
cdr3_nt: TGTGCCAGCAGTTTAGGTAACCGACAGATACCCTACGAGCAGTACTTC
cdr3_aa: CASSLGNRQIPYEQYF

d_call: NA
j_call: TRBJ1-1
v_call: TRBV12-3/TRBV12-4
clone_size: NA
cdr3_nt: TGTGCCAGCAGTCGACAGGTTAACACTGAAGCTTTCTTT
cdr3_aa: CASSRQVNTEAFF

d_call: NA
j_call: TRBJ1-5
v_call: TRBV2
clone_size: NA
cdr3_nt: TGTGCCAGCAGTGAGTCAGGGCCCAATCAGCCCCAGCATTTT
cdr3_aa: CASSESGPNQPQHF

d_call: NA
j_call: TRBJ2-3
v_call: TRBV27
clone_size: NA
cdr3_nt: TGTGCCAGCAGTTTAGCGAGGACAGATACGCAGTATTTT
cdr3_aa: CASSLARTDTQYF

d_call: TRBD2
j_call: TRBJ2-5
v_call: TRBV7-9
clone_size: NA
cdr3_nt: TGTGCCAGCAGCTCTCGCGGGACTAGGCAAGAGACCCAGTACTTC
cdr3_aa: CASSSRGTRQETQYF

d_call: TRBD1
j_call: TRBJ1-6
v_call: TRBV5-5
clone_size: NA
cdr3_nt: TGTGCCAGCAGCCTACCCACCGGGACAGACAATTCACCCCTCCACTTT
cdr3_aa: CASSLPTGTDNSPLHF

d_call: TRBD2
j_call: TRBJ2-7
v_call: TRBV9
clone_size: NA
cdr3_nt: TGTGCCAGCAGCGTAGGCTCTAGCGGGGGGGCCTACGAGCAGTACTTC
cdr3_aa: CASSVGSSGGAYEQYF

d_call: NA
j_call: TRBJ2-7
v_call: TRBV20-1
clone_size: NA
cdr3_nt: TGCAGTGCTAGTCGCGGGGCCTACGAGCAGTACTTC
cdr3_aa: CSASRGAYEQYF

d_call: NA
j_call: TRBJ2-2
v_call: TRBV7-2
clone_size: NA
cdr3_nt: TGTGCCAGCAGCTTACCGGGACTGGTGAACACCGGGGAGCTGTTTTTT
cdr3_aa: CASSLPGLVNTGELFF

d_call: NA
j_call: TRBJ2-2
v_call: TRBV7-2
clone_size: NA
cdr3_nt: TGTGCCAGCAGCTTAGACGGGATCGGGGAGCTGTTTTTT
cdr3_aa: CASSLDGIGELFF

d_call: NA
j_call: TRBJ2-1
v_call: TRBV20-1
clone_size: NA
cdr3_nt: TGCAGTGCTCGGGAGATGAATGAGCAGTTCTTC
cdr3_aa: CSAREMNEQFF

d_call: TRBD1
j_call: TRBJ2-7
v_call: TRBV6-2/TRBV6-3
clone_size: few
cdr3_nt: TGTGCCAGCAGTTACACCCGGACAGGGCGAAACGAGCAGTACTTC
cdr3_aa: CASSYTRTGRNEQYF

d_call: NA
j_call: TRBJ2-3
v_call: TRBV7-9
clone_size: NA
cdr3_nt: TGTGCCAGCAGCTTAGACTCGACAGATACGCAGTATTTT
cdr3_aa: CASSLDSTDTQYF

d_call: NA
j_call: TRBJ1-4
v_call: TRBV7-8
clone_size: NA
cdr3_nt: TGTGCCAGCAGCTTAGACACAGGGGAAAAACTGTTTTTT
cdr3_aa: CASSLDTGEKLFF

d_call: NA
j_call: TRBJ2-6
v_call: TRBV24-1
clone_size: NA
cdr3_nt: TGTGCCACCAGTTATCGGCTAGGCGCTGGGGCCAACGTCCTGACTTTC
cdr3_aa: CATSYRLGAGANVLTF